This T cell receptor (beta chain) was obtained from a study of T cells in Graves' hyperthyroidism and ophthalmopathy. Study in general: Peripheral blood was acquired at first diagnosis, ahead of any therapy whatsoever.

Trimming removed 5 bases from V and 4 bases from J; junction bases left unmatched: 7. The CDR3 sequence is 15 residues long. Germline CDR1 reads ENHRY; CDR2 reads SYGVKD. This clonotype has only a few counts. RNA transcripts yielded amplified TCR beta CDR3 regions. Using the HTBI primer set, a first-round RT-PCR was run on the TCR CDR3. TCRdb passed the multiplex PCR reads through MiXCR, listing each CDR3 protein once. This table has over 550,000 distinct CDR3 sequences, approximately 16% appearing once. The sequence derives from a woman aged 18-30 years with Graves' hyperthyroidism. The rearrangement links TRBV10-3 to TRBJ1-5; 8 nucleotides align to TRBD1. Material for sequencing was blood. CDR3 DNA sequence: TGTGCCATCAGTAAGGGGGGGACAGGAAATCAGCCCCAGCATTTT. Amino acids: CAISKGGTGNQPQHF.